This T cell receptor (beta chain) is from a study of T cell changes during pregnancy in multiple sclerosis. Trimming removed 1 base at V and 3 bases at J, with 10 bases between. The germline V gene encodes CDR1 SGHVS and CDR2 FQNEAQ. This CDR3 is built from 15 residues. Clones were read by immunoSEQ multiplex PCR, and TCRdb kept only the in-frame ones, dropping some. This table has roughly 100,000 clones, about nine tenths appearing once. This chain uses TRBV7-8 with TRBJ1-5; D ambiguous. The sequence came from a female donor in good health, enrolled as a control in a pregnancy study. The sample was peripheral blood, taken in the second trimester of pregnancy. CDR3 residues: CASSLEQLNNQPQHF. The CDR3 nucleotides are TGTGCCAGCAGCTTAGAACAGCTAAACAATCAGCCCCAGCATTTT.